Below, 26 T cell receptor beta chains from the same sample are listed, as sequenced in a study of cytomegalovirus exposure and HLA in healthy donors. Amplification used 60 Vbeta primers and 13 Jbeta primers. Measured with immunoSEQ multiplex PCR; TCRdb has only the in-frame clones, and not every one. This sample has under 150,000 clones; 76% occur once, and the top ten carry approximately 1.6%. Material: PBMCs. The receptors were gathered from a woman aged 40-49 years in good health and CMV-seronegative.

Note on this clone: This CDR3 is also generated by other DNA sequences in the sample. This chain joins TRBV13 and TRBJ1-1; possibly TRBD1 for D (6 bases). This CDR3 comprises 12 residues. Germline V gene sequence: CDR1 PRHDT, CDR2 FYEKMQ (reference sequence). The germline V and J ends were trimmed by 5 bases and 5 bases, with 9 bases remaining between them. CDR3 bases: TGTGCCAGCAGCCCCCAGGGGACTGAAGCTTTCTTT. It codes for CASSPQGTEAFF.

CDR3 region: CASSLQGPLYEQYF. The CDR3 DNA reads TGTGCCAGCAGCCTACAGGGTCCCCTTTACGAGCAGTACTTC. The genes are TRBV2 and TRBJ2-5; maybe TRBD1 (6 bases). The last part of the DNA fits TRBJ2-7 better; the J call may be wrong. This CDR3 is 14 amino acids long. Germline values: CDR1 SNHLY, CDR2 FYNNEI.

This clone was observed a single time. The chain uses TRBV5-1 and TRBJ2-7, with TRBD1 matching over 7 bases. This CDR3 is built from 14 residues. The V and J ends lost 3 bases and 5 bases, in that order; junction bases with no gene match: 8. The V gene's germline CDR1 is SGHRS and CDR2 YFSETQ. The CDR3 protein is CASSSWTGSNEQYF. CDR3 DNA sequence: TGCGCCAGCAGCTCGTGGACAGGTTCCAACGAGCAGTACTTC.

V gene TRBV18 combines with J gene TRBJ2-5; 9 nucleotides agree with TRBD1. The J call is in doubt because the DNA end fits TRBJ2-7 better. Germline CDR1 KGHSH, CDR2 LQKENI. The CDR3 length is 14 residues. The CDR3 DNA follows: TGTGCCAGCTCACGGGACAGGGTTATCTACGAGCAGTACTTC. Translation gives CASSRDRVIYEQYF.

The chain combines TRBV19 with TRBJ1-5; no firm D call. This CDR3 spans 15 amino acids. The V gene's germline CDR1 is LNHDA and CDR2 SQIVND (reference sequence). V dropped 2 bases and J dropped 0 bases, with 8 bases sitting between them. CDR3 bases: TGTGCCAGTAGTATACCCGTTTATAGCAATCAGCCCCAGCATTTT. Its translation: CASSIPVYSNQPQHF.

Only one count was recorded for this clone. The V call is TRBV28, the J call TRBJ1-5, with TRBD1 matching 7 bases. This CDR3 has 19 amino acids. J gave up 2 bases and V 6 bases, and 19 bases lay outside the gene matches. CDR1 is MDHEN, CDR2 SYDVKM, per germline. CDR3 DNA: TGTGCCAGCAGGGGGGATCGGACAGGTCCCCTGTGGGGCAATCAGCCCCAGCATTTT. It encodes CASRGDRTGPLWGNQPQHF.

This chain uses TRBV30 with TRBJ2-3, with unresolved D. V shed 3 bases and J shed 1 base, with 8 bases lying between them. CDR3 length: 13 residues. Germline V CDR1 and CDR2: GTSNPN, SVGIG (reference sequence). The CDR3 DNA reads TGTGCCTGGAGAGCGTTGGGCACAGATACGCAGTATTTT. Residues: CAWRALGTDTQYF.

J is TRBJ2-1 and V is TRBV10-3; TRBD2 aligns across 16 bases. Germline assignment: CDR1 ENHRY and CDR2 SYGVKD. The trim removed 0 bases at V and 5 bases at J, leaving 16 bases unmatched. The CDR3 has 22 amino acids. CDR3 in DNA: TGTGCCATCAGTGAGTCGGTTGCTGTGGGACTAGCGGGAGGGAAATCCCACAATGAGCAGTTCTTC. Its protein product is CAISESVAVGLAGGKSHNEQFF.

J is TRBJ1-2 and V is TRBV28; a weak D match, TRBD1 (5 bases). Trimming removed 7 bases from V and 5 bases from J, with 11 bases in between. Germline CDR1 reads MDHEN; CDR2 reads SYDVKM. The CDR3 consists of 12 residues. CDR3 DNA sequence: TGTGCCAGCACCGGGGGGGGTTATGGCTACACCTTC. Encoded protein: CASTGGGYGYTF.

This clone has just one count. The J gene is TRBJ2-5, the V gene TRBV7-2, with TRBD2 identical over 7 bases. CDR1 is SGHTA and CDR2 is FQGNSA in the germline V gene. V trimming: 1 base; J trimming: 4 bases; junction bases outside the gene matches: 9. This CDR3 has 16 amino acids. The CDR3 sequence: CASSLGAGLLSETQYF. The CDR3 nucleotides are TGTGCCAGCAGCTTAGGGGCGGGACTACTGTCAGAGACCCAGTACTTC.

The chain has TRBV28 and TRBJ1-6; the D is unclear. Trimming removed 8 bases from V and 0 bases from J, with 32 bases in between. Germline V gene data show CDR1 as MDHEN and CDR2 as SYDVKM. This CDR3 is built from 22 residues. The CDR3 coding sequence is TGTGCCAGCGAGGAACGACGCCTTGGTCGCGGGCCTACCAGCTCCTATAATTCACCCCTCCACTTT. This translates into CASEERRLGRGPTSSYNSPLHF.

The V call is TRBV6-1, the J call TRBJ2-6, with D unresolved. Germline values: CDR1 MNHNS, CDR2 SASEGT. The CDR3 contains 17 residues. Deletions cut 2 bases from V and 0 bases from J, with 11 bases between. CDR3 bases: TGTGCCAGCAGTGAATTCGAAGAGCACTCTGGGGCCAACGTCCTGACTTTC. Amino acid sequence: CASSEFEEHSGANVLTF.

This chain links TRBV4-1 with TRBJ1-4; 8 nucleotides agree with TRBD1. Germline trimming cut 1 base from V and 6 bases from J; bases unmatched to any gene: 7. CDR3 length: 16 residues. Per the germline V gene, CDR1 is MGHRA and CDR2 is YSYEKL. This CDR3 reads CASSQAPGGAYEKLFF. Here the CDR3 DNA reads TGCGCCAGCAGCCAAGCCCCAGGGGGCGCGTATGAAAAACTGTTTTTT.

The chain recombines TRBV18 with TRBJ2-3; D is possibly TRBD2 (6 bases). The CDR3 has 14 amino acids. Germline V gene data show CDR1 as KGHSH and CDR2 as LQKENI. V was clipped by 4 bases and J by 5 bases, with 13 bases between them. The CDR3 coding sequence is TGTGCCAGCTCACGAGCTAGCGCAGGAGATACGCAGTATTTT. Protein sequence: CASSRASAGDTQYF. The variable domain in full, completed from reference TRBV18 and TRBJ2-3, reads NAGVMQNPRHLVRRRGQEARLRCSPMKGHSHVYWYRQLPEEGLKFMVYLQKENIIDESGMPKERFSAEFPKEGPSILRIQQVVRGDSAAYFCASSRASAGDTQYFGPGTRLTVL.

In its sample, this clone was seen once. The chain recombines TRBV6-5 with TRBJ2-7, with 8 bases aligning to TRBD2. Germline trimming cut 4 bases from V and 1 base from J; bases unmatched to any gene: 6. The V gene's germline CDR1 is MNHEY and CDR2 SVGAGI. This CDR3 spans 15 amino acids. The CDR3: CASSFEAGESYEQYF. Written as DNA, the CDR3 is TGTGCCAGCAGTTTCGAAGCGGGAGAGTCCTACGAGCAGTACTTC.

This sequence joins TRBV5-5 and TRBJ1-4; 10 bases map to TRBD1. The trim removed 5 bases at V and 6 bases at J, leaving 7 bases unmatched. CDR3 length equals 15 residues. Germline V lookup: CDR1 SGHKS, CDR2 YYEKEE (reference sequence). The CDR3 loop is CASSLTGQGDEKLFF. The CDR3 coding sequence is TGTGCCAGCAGTCTTACAGGACAGGGGGATGAAAAACTGTTTTTT.

This chain connects TRBV5-1 to TRBJ2-1; 10 bases match TRBD1. This CDR3 has 16 residues. Trimming cost V 2 bases and J 0 bases; bases outside gene matches: 2. Germline V gene sequence: CDR1 SGHRS, CDR2 YFSETQ. For the CDR3, the DNA is TGCGCCAGCAGCTTAGACAGGGGGCGCTCCTACAATGAGCAGTTCTTC. This gives the protein CASSLDRGRSYNEQFF.

This clone showed up just once. This rearrangement joins TRBV5-6 to TRBJ1-4; D ambiguous. Germline V CDR1 and CDR2: SGHDT, YYEEEE. V lost 2 bases, J lost 0 bases, and 8 bases lay in between. There are 15 residues in the CDR3. In nucleotides, the CDR3 is TGTGCCAGCAGCTTTATTTATGCAACTAATGAAAAACTGTTTTTT. Translation: CASSFIYATNEKLFF.

The CDR3 sequence is CASSLGQGATGELFF. The CDR3 coding sequence is TGCGCCAGCAGCCTGGGACAGGGGGCTACCGGGGAGCTGTTTTTT. The gene calls are TRBV4-1 and TRBJ2-2; 12 nucleotides align to TRBD1. The V segment lost 4 bases and the J segment 5 bases; nucleotides outside the gene matches: 2. The CDR3 length is 15 residues. From germline, CDR1 is MGHRA and CDR2 YSYEKL.

V gene TRBV7-9 combines with J gene TRBJ2-3, with 10 positions matching TRBD1. The CDR3 runs 15 residues. From germline, CDR1 is SEHNR and CDR2 FQNEAQ (reference sequence). V lost 3 bases, J lost 5 bases, and 5 bases stayed unmatched. The CDR3 nucleotides read TGTGCCAGCAGCTTCCGGGACAGGGGAGGAGATACGCAGTATTTT. Translation gives CASSFRDRGGDTQYF.

The V gene is TRBV7-9, the J gene TRBJ2-7; 9 positions match TRBD2. The length of the CDR3 is 15 residues. The germline CDR1 and CDR2 sequences are SEHNR and FQNEAQ (reference sequence). V shed 5 bases and J 7 bases; nucleotides not matched to a gene: 12. The CDR3 loop reads CASSRTGGGAREQYF. CDR3 in DNA: TGTGCCAGCAGCCGGACTGGCGGGGGGGCGAGAGAGCAGTACTTC. The full variable domain, its missing parts supplied by reference TRBV7-9 and TRBJ2-7, is DTGVSQNPRHKITKRGQNVTFRCDPISEHNRLYWYRQTLGQGPEFLTYFQNEAQLEKSRLLSDRFSAERPKGSFSTLEIQRTEQGDSAMYLCASSRTGGGAREQYFGPGTRLTVT.

This chain uses TRBV2 with TRBJ2-7, with TRBD2 identical over 16 bases. Trimming at V came to 6 bases and at J to 6 bases, leaving 2 bases not matched to a gene. The CDR3 is 14 residues long. The germline gives CDR1 SNHLY, CDR2 FYNNEI. The DNA for the CDR3 is TGTGCCAGCAGGGGACTAGCGGGGGGGTTCGAGCAGTACTTC. This codes for CASRGLAGGFEQYF.

V is TRBV7-9 and J is TRBJ1-4; D ambiguous. The germline gives CDR1 SEHNR, CDR2 FQNEAQ (reference sequence). This CDR3 spans 15 amino acids. V was clipped by 2 bases and J by 0 bases, with 7 bases between them. The CDR3 sequence is CASSLWSATNEKLFF. The CDR3 DNA is TGTGCCAGCAGCTTATGGAGTGCAACTAATGAAAAACTGTTTTTT.

The genes are TRBV27 and TRBJ1-5; D is unclear. This CDR3 comprises 13 residues. Germline V lookup: CDR1 MNHEY, CDR2 SMNVEV (reference sequence). Trimming shortened V by 6 bases and J by 4 bases, and 10 bases separated the two germline ends. CDR3 in amino acids: CASRSRNNQPQHF. Here the CDR3 DNA reads TGTGCCAGCAGATCGAGGAATAATCAGCCCCAGCATTTT.

The chain recombines TRBV7-9 with TRBJ2-5; D possibly corresponds to TRBD1 (6 bases). Germline V gives CDR1 SEHNR, CDR2 FQNEAQ (reference sequence). The CDR3 sequence is 12 residues long. V was cut by 4 bases and J by 7 bases, with 10 bases left in between. This CDR3 is CASSYRELTQYF. CDR3 coding DNA: TGTGCCAGCAGCTACAGGGAACTGACCCAGTACTTC.

The V call is TRBV5-4, the J call TRBJ1-4; 7 bases agree with TRBD1. V was clipped by 4 bases and J by 4 bases; unmatched bases: 7. CDR3 size: 15 residues. From germline, CDR1 is SGHNT and CDR2 YYREEE (reference sequence). The chain's CDR3 is CASSTSTGINEKLFF. The CDR3 DNA reads as TGTGCCAGCAGCACCTCGACAGGGATTAATGAAAAACTGTTTTTT.